This record covers a single TCR beta chain. This entry is derived from a study of OX40 agonist ivuxolimab in advanced cancers. Trimming at V came to 3 bases and at J to 1 base, leaving 0 bases not matched to a gene. Germline loops: CDR1 SGHVS, CDR2 FNYEAQ. The CDR3 runs to 16 residues. The table came from immunoSEQ multiplex PCR; TCRdb's copy has only in-frame clones and leaves some out. The profile shows about 92,000 clones, roughly 91% of them singletons. The rearrangement uses TRBV7-6 and TRBJ2-3, with 14 bases fitting TRBD2. The sequence came from an adult with an advanced solid tumor such as melanoma, head and neck, liver or kidney cancer. Sequenced here: CD4+ or CD8+ T cells sorted from blood, sampled in a trial of the OX40 agonist ivuxolimab. The CDR3 loop is CASSLGLAGGTDTQYF. The CDR3 DNA follows: TGTGCCAGCAGCTTGGGACTAGCGGGAGGCACAGATACGCAGTATTTT. Variable domain in full (rest from reference TRBV7-6 and TRBJ2-3): GAGVSQSPRYKVTKRGQDVALRCDPISGHVSLYWYRQALGQGPEFLTYFNYEAQQDKSGLPNDRFSAERPEGSISTLTIQRTEQRDSAMYRCASSLGLAGGTDTQYFGPGTRLTVL.